This entry concerns a single T cell receptor (beta chain). Its antigen is unknown. The sample comes from a study of CD8 T cells in ankylosing spondylitis. Study-level points and caveats: Apparently characteristic of ankylosing spondylitis blood was a TCR beta motif (roughly 8 highly homologous variants).

TCRdb re-called the 5' RACE reads with MiXCR, one entry per CDR3 protein. The sample consists of fewer than 250,000 distinct CDR3 sequences, around 19% of them appearing once. The sequenced sample consisted of blood, either unsorted or a sorted T cell fraction (not recorded which). The sequence was obtained from a male donor with ankylosing spondylitis.

CDR3 DNA: TGTGCCAGCAGCTTGGGGGGCGGCAAGCAGTACTTC. This translates into CASSLGGGKQYF. This chain uses TRBV5-6 with TRBJ2-7; a possible D gene is TRBD1 (5 bases). Trimming cost V 0 bases and J 8 bases, with 9 bases left between them. Looked up from germline, CDR1 is SGHDT and CDR2 is YYEEEE. This CDR3 spans 12 amino acids.